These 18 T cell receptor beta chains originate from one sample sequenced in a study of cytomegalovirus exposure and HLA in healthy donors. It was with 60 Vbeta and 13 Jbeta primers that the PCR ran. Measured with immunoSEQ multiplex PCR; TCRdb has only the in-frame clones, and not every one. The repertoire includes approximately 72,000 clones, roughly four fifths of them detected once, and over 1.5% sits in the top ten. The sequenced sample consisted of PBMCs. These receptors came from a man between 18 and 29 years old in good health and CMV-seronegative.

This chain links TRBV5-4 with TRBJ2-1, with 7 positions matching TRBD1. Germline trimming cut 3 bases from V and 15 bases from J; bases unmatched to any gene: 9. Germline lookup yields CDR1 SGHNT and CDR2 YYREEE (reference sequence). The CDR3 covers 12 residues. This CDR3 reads CASSSRQGLPFF. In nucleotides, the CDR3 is TGTGCCAGCAGCTCCAGACAGGGTTTGCCGTTCTTC.

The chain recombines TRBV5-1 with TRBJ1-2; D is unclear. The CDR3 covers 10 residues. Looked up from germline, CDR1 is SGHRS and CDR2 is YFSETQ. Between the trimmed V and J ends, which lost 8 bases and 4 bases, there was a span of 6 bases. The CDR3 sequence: CARAFYGYTF. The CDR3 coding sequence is TGCGCCAGGGCCTTCTATGGCTACACCTTC.

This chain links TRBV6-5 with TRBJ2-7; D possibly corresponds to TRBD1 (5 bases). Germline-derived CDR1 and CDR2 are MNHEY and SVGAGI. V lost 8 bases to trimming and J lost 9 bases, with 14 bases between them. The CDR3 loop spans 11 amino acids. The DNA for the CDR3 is TGTGCCAGCCACGACAGTGACATGCAGTACTTC. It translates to CASHDSDMQYF.

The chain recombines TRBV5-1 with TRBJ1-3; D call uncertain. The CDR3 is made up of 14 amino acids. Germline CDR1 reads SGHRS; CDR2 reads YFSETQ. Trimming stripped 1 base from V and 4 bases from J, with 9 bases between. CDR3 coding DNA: TGCGCCAGCAGCTTGTCTACCTCGGGAAACACCATATATTTT. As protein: CASSLSTSGNTIYF. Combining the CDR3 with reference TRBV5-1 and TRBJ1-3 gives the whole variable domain KAGVTQTPRYLIKTRGQQVTLSCSPISGHRSVSWYQQTPGQGLQFLFEYFSETQRNKGNFPGRFSGRQFSNSRSEMNVSTLELGDSALYLCASSLSTSGNTIYFGEGSWLTVV.

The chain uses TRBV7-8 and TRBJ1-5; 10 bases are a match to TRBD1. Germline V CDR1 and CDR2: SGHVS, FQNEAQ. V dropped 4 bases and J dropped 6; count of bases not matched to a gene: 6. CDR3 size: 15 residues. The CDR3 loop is CASSSFRQGAQPQHF. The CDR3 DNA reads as TGTGCCAGCAGCTCGTTTAGACAGGGGGCTCAGCCCCAGCATTTT.

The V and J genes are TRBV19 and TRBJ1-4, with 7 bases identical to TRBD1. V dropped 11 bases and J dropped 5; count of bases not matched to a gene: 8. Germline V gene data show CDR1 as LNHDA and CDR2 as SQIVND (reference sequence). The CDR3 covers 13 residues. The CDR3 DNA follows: TGTGCCGTAAAACAGGGGTTAAATGAAAAACTGTTTTTT. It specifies CAVKQGLNEKLFF.

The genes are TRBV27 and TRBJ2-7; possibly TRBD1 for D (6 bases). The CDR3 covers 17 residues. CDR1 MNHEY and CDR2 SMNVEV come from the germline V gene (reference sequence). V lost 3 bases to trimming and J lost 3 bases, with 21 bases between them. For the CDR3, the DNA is TGTGCCAGCAGTTTTGGGAGAAGACAGGACTTATTCTACGAGCAGTACTTC. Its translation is CASSFGRRQDLFYEQYF.

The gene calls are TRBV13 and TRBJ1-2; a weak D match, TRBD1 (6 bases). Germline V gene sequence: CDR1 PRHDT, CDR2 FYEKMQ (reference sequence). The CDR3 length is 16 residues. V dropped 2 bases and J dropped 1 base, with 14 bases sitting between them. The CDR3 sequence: CASSLWVVGGNYGYTF. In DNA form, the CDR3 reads TGTGCCAGCAGCTTATGGGTGGTAGGGGGTAACTATGGCTACACCTTC.

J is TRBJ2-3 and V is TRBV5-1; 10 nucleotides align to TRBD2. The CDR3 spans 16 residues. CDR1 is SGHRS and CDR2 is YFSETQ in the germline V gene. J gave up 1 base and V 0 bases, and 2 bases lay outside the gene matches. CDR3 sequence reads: CASSLDLAGGTDTQYF. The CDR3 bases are TGCGCCAGCAGCTTGGATCTAGCGGGGGGCACAGATACGCAGTATTTT.

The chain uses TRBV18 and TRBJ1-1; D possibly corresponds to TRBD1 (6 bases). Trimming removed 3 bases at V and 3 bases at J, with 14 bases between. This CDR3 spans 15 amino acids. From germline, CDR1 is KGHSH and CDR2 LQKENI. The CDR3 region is CASSPWEGGHTEAFF. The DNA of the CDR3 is TGTGCCAGCTCACCCTGGGAGGGGGGGCACACTGAAGCTTTCTTT.

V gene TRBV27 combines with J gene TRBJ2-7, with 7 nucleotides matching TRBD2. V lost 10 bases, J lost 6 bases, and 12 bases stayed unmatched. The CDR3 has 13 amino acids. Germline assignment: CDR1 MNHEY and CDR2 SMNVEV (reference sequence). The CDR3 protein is CATKGRGVSEQYF. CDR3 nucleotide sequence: TGTGCCACTAAGGGGAGGGGAGTGAGCGAGCAGTACTTC.

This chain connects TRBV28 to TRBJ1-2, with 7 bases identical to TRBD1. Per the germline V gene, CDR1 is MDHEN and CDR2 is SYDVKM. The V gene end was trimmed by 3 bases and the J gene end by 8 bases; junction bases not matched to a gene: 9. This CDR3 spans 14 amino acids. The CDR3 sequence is CASSFTGAGTGYTF. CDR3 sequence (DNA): TGTGCCAGCAGTTTTACAGGGGCAGGGACCGGCTACACCTTC.

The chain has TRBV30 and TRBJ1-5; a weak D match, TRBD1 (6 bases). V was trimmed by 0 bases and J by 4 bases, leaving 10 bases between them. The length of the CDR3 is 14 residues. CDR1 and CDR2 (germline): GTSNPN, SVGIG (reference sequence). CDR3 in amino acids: CAWSVGTGNQPQHF. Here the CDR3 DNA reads TGTGCCTGGAGTGTAGGTACAGGGAATCAGCCCCAGCATTTT.

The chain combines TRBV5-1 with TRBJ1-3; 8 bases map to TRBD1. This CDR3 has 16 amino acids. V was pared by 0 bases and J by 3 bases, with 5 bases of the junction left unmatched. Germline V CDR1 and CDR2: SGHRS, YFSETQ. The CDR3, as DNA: TGCGCCAGCAGCTTGGCGGGGACAGGATTTGGAAACACCATATATTTT. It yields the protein CASSLAGTGFGNTIYF. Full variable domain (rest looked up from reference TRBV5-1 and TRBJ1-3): KAGVTQTPRYLIKTRGQQVTLSCSPISGHRSVSWYQQTPGQGLQFLFEYFSETQRNKGNFPGRFSGRQFSNSRSEMNVSTLELGDSALYLCASSLAGTGFGNTIYFGEGSWLTVV.

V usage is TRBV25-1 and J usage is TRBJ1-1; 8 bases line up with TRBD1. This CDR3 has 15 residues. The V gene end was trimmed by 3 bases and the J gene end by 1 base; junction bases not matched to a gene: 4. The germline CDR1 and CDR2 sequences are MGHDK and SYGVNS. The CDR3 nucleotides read TGTGCCAGCAGTGACCAGGGACAGGAGAACACTGAAGCTTTCTTT. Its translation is CASSDQGQENTEAFF.

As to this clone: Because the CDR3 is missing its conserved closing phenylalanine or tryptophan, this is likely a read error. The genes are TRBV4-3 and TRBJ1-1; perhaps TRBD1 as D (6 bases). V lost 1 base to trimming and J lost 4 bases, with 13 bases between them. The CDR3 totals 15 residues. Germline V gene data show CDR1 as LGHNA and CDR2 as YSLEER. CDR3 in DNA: TGCGCCAGCAGCCAAGTCAGGGGCGTGGGCACTGAAGCTTTCTTG. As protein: CASSQVRGVGTEAFL.

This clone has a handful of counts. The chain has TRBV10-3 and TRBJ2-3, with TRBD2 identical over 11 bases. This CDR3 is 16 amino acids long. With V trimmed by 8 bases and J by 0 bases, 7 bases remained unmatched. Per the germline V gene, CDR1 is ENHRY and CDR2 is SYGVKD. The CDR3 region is CAIGSGGVRSTDTQYF. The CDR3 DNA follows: TGTGCCATCGGTAGCGGGGGGGTCCGTAGCACAGATACGCAGTATTTT.

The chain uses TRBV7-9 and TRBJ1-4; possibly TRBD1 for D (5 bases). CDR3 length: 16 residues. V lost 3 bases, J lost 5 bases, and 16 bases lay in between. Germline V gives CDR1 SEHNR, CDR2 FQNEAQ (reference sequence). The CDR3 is CASSFRLDRNNEKLFF. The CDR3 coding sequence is TGTGCCAGCAGCTTTCGCCTAGACAGAAACAATGAAAAACTGTTTTTT.